This passage covers 25 T cell receptor beta chains from one sample sequenced in a study of shared clonotypes between healthy human individuals. Here immunoSEQ multiplex PCR was the method, and the copy in TCRdb shows in-frame clones only, minus some. The profile covers a few million clones, with just over 90% appearing a single time and 0.39% taken by the ten largest. Input material: naive CD4+ T cells from PBMCs. Subset in this sample: CD45RA+ positively selected. These TCRs come from a man between 18 and 35 years old in good health. Some clones in this sample may be carry-over from other donors' samples.

This clone has only one observation. The chain has TRBV6-6 and TRBJ2-1; TRBD2 matches at 9 bases. Trimming at V came to 6 bases and at J to 8 bases, leaving 8 bases not matched to a gene. The V gene's germline CDR1 is MNHNY and CDR2 SVGAGI (reference sequence). The CDR3 has 14 amino acids. The CDR3 DNA reads TGTGCCAGCAGATACACCGGGACTAGCTATGAGCAGTTCTTC. Protein: CASRYTGTSYEQFF.

As concerns this clone: The identical CDR3 is also encoded by other nucleotide sequences in the sample. The genes are TRBV19 and TRBJ2-7, with D perhaps TRBD1 (5 bases). The CDR3 is 12 amino acids. V shed 5 bases and J shed 3 bases, with 8 bases lying between them. Germline V gene lookup returns CDR1 LNHDA and CDR2 SQIVND (reference sequence). In DNA form, the CDR3 reads TGTGCCAGTAGTCCTCAGGGCTACGAGCAGTACTTC. This gives the protein CASSPQGYEQYF.

The chain is built from TRBV19 and TRBJ1-1, with D unclear. The CDR3 length is 15 residues. Germline CDR1 and CDR2: LNHDA and SQIVND (reference sequence). V lost 3 bases to trimming and J lost 4 bases, with 15 bases between them. CDR3 sequence reads: CASSITLLAGTEAFF. The CDR3 coding sequence is TGTGCCAGTAGTATTACCCTATTGGCCGGCACTGAAGCTTTCTTT.

This clone was detected a few times. This rearrangement joins TRBV29-1 to TRBJ1-1, with D hard to call. V was pared by 6 bases and J by 4 bases, with 9 bases between. The CDR3 consists of 11 residues. Germline lookup yields CDR1 SQVTM and CDR2 ANQGSEA. The CDR3 DNA follows: TGCAGCGTGCGACCCATCACTGAAGCTTTCTTT. This sequence encodes CSVRPITEAFF.

The CDR3 region is CASSSGTGIGYEQYF. CDR3 sequence (DNA): TGTGCCAGCAGCAGCGGGACAGGGATAGGCTACGAGCAGTACTTC. This chain connects TRBV7-6 to TRBJ2-7; 9 bases align to TRBD1. Trimming cost V 5 bases and J 3 bases; bases outside gene matches: 8. The germline gives CDR1 SGHVS, CDR2 FNYEAQ. The CDR3 totals 15 residues.

This rearrangement joins TRBV7-2 to TRBJ2-7; no definite D call. Trimming took 5 bases from V and 1 from J, leaving 15 bases between them. Germline CDR1 SGHTA, CDR2 FQGNSA. This CDR3 has 15 amino acids. The DNA of the CDR3 is TGTGCCAGCAGCCCCAGGAATGATTGGTCCTACGAGCAGTACTTC. This encodes CASSPRNDWSYEQYF. Based on the CDR3 plus reference TRBV7-2 and TRBJ2-7, the full variable domain is GAGVSQSPSNKVTEKGKDVELRCDPISGHTALYWYRQSLGQGLEFLIYFQGNSAPDKSGLPSDRFSAERTGGSVSTLTIQRTQQEDSAVYLCASSPRNDWSYEQYFGPGTRLTVT.

V and J are TRBV5-1 and TRBJ2-5; TRBD2 matches 7 bases. The germline CDR1 and CDR2 sequences are SGHRS and YFSETQ. V lost 1 base to trimming and J lost 2 bases; unmatched junction nucleotides: 5. The CDR3 consists of 15 residues. CDR3: CASSLYQRGQETQYF. In DNA, the CDR3 is TGCGCCAGCAGCTTGTACCAGCGGGGTCAAGAGACCCAGTACTTC.

The chain joins TRBV18 to TRBJ2-3, with 7 bases aligning to TRBD1. Per germline, CDR1 KGHSH and CDR2 LQKENI. Trimming took 2 bases from V and 1 from J; bases not matched to a gene: 9. CDR3 size: 17 residues. The CDR3 protein is CASSPYRTDRGTDTQYF. The CDR3, as DNA: TGTGCCAGCTCACCATACCGAACAGACAGGGGCACAGATACGCAGTATTTT.

Only a few counts were recorded for this clone. The V and J genes are TRBV4-2 and TRBJ1-1; unclear D gene. The germline CDR1 and CDR2 sequences are LGHNA and YNFKEQ. With 2 bases removed from V and 5 bases from J, the gap between germline ends came to 12 bases. This CDR3 spans 14 amino acids. The CDR3 DNA sequence: TGTGCCAGCAGCCAATCCGAGGATTTGACTGAAGCTTTCTTT. Translation: CASSQSEDLTEAFF.

In this sample, this clone turned up once. CDR3 amino acids: CASTRGGLADNEQFF. CDR3 coding DNA: TGTGCCAGCACCAGAGGGGGGCTAGCGGACAATGAGCAGTTCTTC. V is TRBV27 and J is TRBJ2-1; TRBD2 is a possible D gene (7 bases). V was cut by 7 bases and J by 5 bases, with 18 bases left in between. The CDR3 extends over 15 amino acids. The germline V gene encodes CDR1 MNHEY and CDR2 SMNVEV (reference sequence).

This clone was detected only once. V usage is TRBV9 and J usage is TRBJ2-1; D perhaps matches TRBD1 (5 bases). The CDR3 covers 14 residues. The germline V gene has CDR1 SGDLS and CDR2 YYNGEE. V dropped 0 bases and J dropped 9 bases, with 13 bases sitting between them. CDR3 coding DNA: TGTGCCAGCAGCGTAGGGGGCCCCAGCCCTGAGCAGTTCTTC. Its translation is CASSVGGPSPEQFF.

This clone appeared once. V is TRBV5-1 and J is TRBJ2-5; 9 bases map to TRBD2. Germline V gives CDR1 SGHRS, CDR2 YFSETQ. After removal of 0 bases from V and 6 bases from J, the junction contained 9 bases not matched to a gene. This CDR3 comprises 16 residues. The CDR3 protein is CASSLAAGGPGKTQYF. The CDR3 DNA is TGCGCCAGCAGCTTGGCGGCGGGAGGGCCCGGGAAGACCCAGTACTTC.

This chain links TRBV5-1 with TRBJ1-5; D not certain. CDR1 is SGHRS and CDR2 is YFSETQ in the germline V gene. The CDR3 consists of 15 residues. The ends were cut back, 0 bases at V and 4 bases at J, with 11 bases in the middle. This chain's CDR3 is CASSLGVAQNQPQHF. CDR3 bases: TGCGCCAGCAGCTTGGGTGTTGCACAGAATCAGCCCCAGCATTTT. Drawing the rest from reference TRBV5-1 and TRBJ1-5, the complete variable domain is KAGVTQTPRYLIKTRGQQVTLSCSPISGHRSVSWYQQTPGQGLQFLFEYFSETQRNKGNFPGRFSGRQFSNSRSEMNVSTLELGDSALYLCASSLGVAQNQPQHFGDGTRLSIL.

A remark on this clone: Other DNA sequences in this specimen translate into the identical CDR3. The chain combines TRBV5-1 with TRBJ2-5; 7 bases fit TRBD2. V dropped 2 bases and J dropped 4; count of bases not matched to a gene: 5. The germline V gene has CDR1 SGHRS and CDR2 YFSETQ. The CDR3 covers 14 residues. In nucleotides, the CDR3 is TGCGCCAGCAGCTTTGGCGGGAGTCGAGAGACCCAGTACTTC. As protein: CASSFGGSRETQYF.

The CDR3 spells CASSSRGVGEKLFF. The CDR3 DNA is TGTGCCAGCAGCTCCAGGGGGGTCGGTGAAAAACTGTTTTTT. V and J are TRBV7-9 and TRBJ1-4; 7 bases agree with TRBD1. CDR3 size: 14 residues. V shed 4 bases, J shed 7 bases, and the junction held 6 bases outside the gene matches. Looked up from germline, CDR1 is SEHNR and CDR2 is FQNEAQ (reference sequence).

The chain couples TRBV14 to TRBJ2-1, with 8 positions matching TRBD1. Germline trimming cut 2 bases from V and 6 bases from J; bases unmatched to any gene: 6. CDR3 length: 15 amino acids. The germline V gene has CDR1 SGHDN and CDR2 FVKESK. The CDR3 protein is CASSQMTGVVNEQFF. The CDR3 DNA reads as TGTGCCAGCAGCCAAATGACAGGGGTGGTCAATGAGCAGTTCTTC.

The chain has TRBV27 and TRBJ2-1; D might be TRBD2 (6 bases). Germline V gives CDR1 MNHEY, CDR2 SMNVEV (reference sequence). The CDR3 is made up of 15 amino acids. Trimming removed 5 bases at V and 8 bases at J, with 19 bases between. Written as DNA, the CDR3 is TGTGCCAGCAGTAGCAACCGGGAGAGGGTTGATGAGCAGTTCTTC. It yields the protein CASSSNRERVDEQFF.

About this clone: Different DNA sequences within this sample yield the same CDR3. The gene calls are TRBV19 and TRBJ1-2, with D possibly matching TRBD1 (5 bases). V lost 5 bases and J lost 3, with 10 bases in between. The CDR3 loop spans 13 amino acids. Per the germline V gene, CDR1 is LNHDA and CDR2 is SQIVND (reference sequence). The chain's CDR3 is CASSVQGDYGYTF. CDR3 nucleotides: TGTGCCAGTAGTGTCCAGGGAGACTATGGCTACACCTTC.

This sequence joins TRBV5-1 and TRBJ1-4; no reliable D call. CDR1 and CDR2 from the germline V gene are SGHRS and YFSETQ. Trimming left V 0 bases short and J 0 bases short, with 9 bases between. The CDR3 runs 16 residues. Here the CDR3 reads CASSLAGSATNEKLFF. The CDR3 bases are TGCGCCAGCAGCTTGGCTGGCTCTGCAACTAATGAAAAACTGTTTTTT.

This clone was recorded a few times. The DNA of the CDR3 is TGTGCCAGCAGTGAAGCGCTGGGTGGCTACACCTTC. This sequence encodes CASSEALGGYTF. This rearrangement joins TRBV2 to TRBJ1-2; D gene ambiguous. Germline loops: CDR1 SNHLY, CDR2 FYNNEI. The CDR3 loop spans 12 amino acids. Between the trimmed V and J ends, which lost 0 bases and 7 bases, there was a span of 6 bases.

This clone was counted between two and nine times. This sample also contains other DNA sequences that code for the same CDR3. This chain connects TRBV5-1 to TRBJ1-4; D not certain. V shed 0 bases and J shed 0 bases, with 6 bases lying between them. Germline loops: CDR1 SGHRS, CDR2 YFSETQ. This CDR3 contains 15 residues. In nucleotides, the CDR3 is TGCGCCAGCAGCTTGGAGGGCGCAACTAATGAAAAACTGTTTTTT. This codes for CASSLEGATNEKLFF.

J is TRBJ1-4 and V is TRBV14; TRBD1 aligns across 10 bases. V was clipped by 5 bases and J by 7 bases; unmatched bases: 7. CDR3 length equals 15 residues. CDR1 is SGHDN and CDR2 is FVKESK in the germline V gene. CDR3 bases: TGTGCCAGCAGCGCGACAGGGGGCGCGGGTGAAAAACTGTTTTTT. It translates to CASSATGGAGEKLFF.

The V gene is TRBV7-9, the J gene TRBJ1-3, with 7 nucleotides matching TRBD1. V lost 5 bases to trimming and J lost 5 bases; unmatched junction nucleotides: 6. Germline lookup yields CDR1 SEHNR and CDR2 FQNEAQ (reference sequence). The length of the CDR3 is 14 residues. The CDR3 DNA is TGTGCCAGCAGCGTAGGACAGGCTCGAAACACCATATATTTT. This translates into CASSVGQARNTIYF.

The rearrangement uses TRBV29-1 and TRBJ2-7, with 8 bases aligning to TRBD1. In germline, CDR1 is SQVTM, CDR2 ANQGSEA. Unmatched junction bases numbered 13, after V lost 7 bases and J lost 5 bases. The CDR3 runs 14 residues. CDR3 loop: CSATHRGTGDEQYF. In DNA form, the CDR3 reads TGCAGCGCTACCCACCGTGGGACAGGCGACGAGCAGTACTTC.

The chain uses TRBV2 and TRBJ1-4; TRBD1 might be the D (6 bases). Germline CDR1 reads SNHLY; CDR2 reads FYNNEI. The CDR3 consists of 15 residues. Trimming removed 5 bases from V and 2 bases from J, with 12 bases in between. The CDR3 loop is CASSKSGATNEKLFF. Written as DNA, the CDR3 is TGTGCCAGCAGTAAATCAGGGGCGACTAATGAAAAACTGTTTTTT. The complete variable domain, with remaining parts taken from reference TRBV2 and TRBJ1-4, reads EPEVTQTPSHQVTQMGQEVILRCVPISNHLYFYWYRQILGQKVEFLVSFYNNEISEKSEIFDDQFSVERPDGSNFTLKIRSTKLEDSAMYFCASSKSGATNEKLFFGSGTQLSVL.